The next 23 T cell receptor beta chains were all read from a single sample in a study of somatic mutations in cytotoxic T cells in rheumatoid arthritis. Assay used: immunoSEQ multiplex PCR; TCRdb lists only in-frame clones, some missing. The sample gives under 5,000 clones, about four fifths of which show up once; approximately 71% is in the top ten. The starting material was CD8+ T cells sorted from blood, obtained at a follow-up visit. The receptors stem from a man in his forties with rheumatoid arthritis.

V usage is TRBV6-5 and J usage is TRBJ2-2, with D unclear. The length of the CDR3 is 12 residues. CDR1 is MNHEY, CDR2 SVGAGI, per germline. V was cut by 8 bases and J by 2 bases, with 6 bases left in between. CDR3 sequence reads: CASGPNTGELFF. As DNA, the CDR3 is TGTGCCAGCGGACCTAACACCGGGGAGCTGTTTTTT.

The genes are TRBV9 and TRBJ2-3; unclear D gene. Per the germline V gene, CDR1 is SGDLS and CDR2 is YYNGEE. The CDR3 has 15 residues. Trimming removed 0 bases from V and 2 bases from J, with 10 bases in between. In nucleotides, the CDR3 is TGTGCCAGCAGCGTAGGTCCATCAGCCACAGATACGCAGTATTTT. It codes for CASSVGPSATDTQYF.

V gene TRBV2 combines with J gene TRBJ1-2; no firm D call. Trimming took off 0 bases at V and 4 bases at J, with 15 bases between the two ends. CDR1 and CDR2 (germline): SNHLY, FYNNEI. There are 16 residues in the CDR3. The chain's CDR3 is CASSEAPRGIGYGYTF. DNA of the CDR3: TGTGCCAGCAGTGAAGCGCCTCGGGGAATAGGCTATGGCTACACCTTC.

This clone was recorded only once. The gene calls are TRBV4-1 and TRBJ1-2; D unclear. Germline loops: CDR1 MGHRA, CDR2 YSYEKL. Trimming cost V 2 bases and J 1 base, with 8 bases left between them. The CDR3 spans 14 residues. CDR3 residues: CASSQLEGNYGYTF. CDR3 DNA sequence: TGCGCCAGCAGCCAATTGGAGGGTAACTATGGCTACACCTTC.

The rearrangement joins TRBV4-1 to TRBJ2-7, with D unresolved. Germline CDR1 MGHRA, CDR2 YSYEKL. Trimming pared 0 bases from V and 6 bases from J, leaving 15 bases between. The CDR3 length is 15 residues. The CDR3 region has the DNA TGCGCCAGCAGCCAAGATAGTAGGCTCTCTTTCGAGCAGTACTTC. Its protein product is CASSQDSRLSFEQYF.

The chain is built from TRBV6-1 and TRBJ2-1; no reliable D call. V was pared by 0 bases and J by 6 bases, with 12 bases between. This CDR3 is built from 15 residues. Germline V gives CDR1 MNHNS, CDR2 SASEGT. This CDR3 reads CASSEAPRQTNEQFF. CDR3 DNA sequence: TGTGCCAGCAGTGAAGCTCCCAGACAAACCAATGAGCAGTTCTTC.

The genes are TRBV9 and TRBJ1-1; 7 nucleotides line up with TRBD1. In germline, CDR1 is SGDLS, CDR2 YYNGEE. This CDR3 region has 14 residues. V dropped 7 bases and J dropped 5; count of bases not matched to a gene: 11. DNA for the CDR3: TGTGCCAGCTCAACCCCAGGGGGAGGTACTGAAGCTTTCTTT. This sequence encodes CASSTPGGGTEAFF. The full variable domain, its missing parts supplied by reference TRBV9 and TRBJ1-1, is DSGVTQTPKHLITATGQRVTLRCSPRSGDLSVYWYQQSLDQGLQFLIQYYNGEERAKGNILERFSAQQFPDLHSELNLSSLELGDSALYFCASSTPGGGTEAFFGQGTRLTVV.

CDR3 amino acids: CASSLGNQPQHF. The CDR3, as DNA: TGTGCCAGCAGCTTAGGGAATCAGCCCCAGCATTTT. The chain links TRBV13 to TRBJ1-5; D remains unclear. Germline V lookup: CDR1 PRHDT, CDR2 FYEKMQ (reference sequence). V lost 0 bases and J 4 bases, leaving 1 base between the germline ends. This CDR3 has 12 amino acids.

This clone has more than one count but fewer than ten. The chain combines TRBV15 with TRBJ1-2; D possibly corresponds to TRBD1 (5 bases). Deletions cut 3 bases from V and 4 bases from J, with 12 bases between. The CDR3 sequence is 14 residues long. Germline lookup yields CDR1 LNHNV and CDR2 YYDKDF (reference sequence). The chain's CDR3 is CATSREGYSYGYTF. CDR3 nucleotides: TGTGCCACCAGCAGGGAGGGGTATTCCTATGGCTACACCTTC. Variable domain in full (rest from reference TRBV15 and TRBJ1-2): DAMVIQNPRYQVTQFGKPVTLSCSQTLNHNVMYWYQQKSSQAPKLLFHYYDKDFNNEADTPDNFQSRRPNTSFCFLDIRSPGLGDTAMYLCATSREGYSYGYTFGSGTRLTVV.

The chain links TRBV29-1 to TRBJ2-2; the D gene is possibly TRBD1 (6 bases). Trimming left V 0 bases short and J 7 bases short, with 15 bases between. Germline lookup yields CDR1 SQVTM and CDR2 ANQGSEA. This CDR3 region has 15 residues. CDR3 DNA sequence: TGCAGCGTTGAAGACAGGAGACAGGCCGTCGGGGAGCTGTTTTTT. Amino acids: CSVEDRRQAVGELFF.

This rearrangement joins TRBV5-6 to TRBJ1-1; a possible D gene is TRBD1 (6 bases). Germline-derived CDR1 and CDR2 are SGHDT and YYEEEE. The V end lost 0 bases, the J end lost 1 base, and 7 bases lay between the germline ends. CDR3 length: 14 amino acids. As DNA, the CDR3 is TGTGCCAGCAGCTTGGGAGGGGGGAACACTGAAGCTTTCTTT. Translated: CASSLGGGNTEAFF. Supplemented by reference TRBV5-6 and TRBJ1-1, the full variable domain reads DAGVTQSPTHLIKTRGQQVTLRCSPKSGHDTVSWYQQALGQGPQFIFQYYEEEERQRGNFPDRFSGHQFPNYSSELNVNALLLGDSALYLCASSLGGGNTEAFFGQGTRLTVV.

V and J are TRBV28 and TRBJ1-5, with 10 bases identical to TRBD1. V shed 5 bases and J 0 bases; nucleotides not matched to a gene: 7. The CDR3 covers 17 residues. CDR1 and CDR2 from the germline V gene are MDHEN and SYDVKM. In DNA, the CDR3 is TGTGCCAGCAGTCCCTTGACAGGGGGCTATAGCAATCAGCCCCAGCATTTT. As protein: CASSPLTGGYSNQPQHF.

V is TRBV11-2 and J is TRBJ2-7; D ambiguous. With 3 bases removed from V and 0 bases from J, the gap between germline ends came to 12 bases. Germline V gene lookup returns CDR1 SGHAT and CDR2 FQNNGV. This CDR3 contains 15 residues. CDR3 loop: CASSFAGPSSYEQYF. The CDR3 bases are TGTGCCAGCAGCTTTGCCGGCCCTTCCTCCTACGAGCAGTACTTC.

In nucleotides, the CDR3 is TGTGCCAGCAGTGAGCCGGGACTAGCGAAAGAGGTCACCGGGGAGCTGTTTTTT. As protein: CASSEPGLAKEVTGELFF. This sequence joins TRBV25-1 and TRBJ2-2, with 10 nucleotides matching TRBD2. CDR1 is MGHDK and CDR2 is SYGVNS in the germline V gene. The CDR3 has 18 amino acids. Germline trimming cut 3 bases from V and 4 bases from J; bases unmatched to any gene: 11.

This chain joins TRBV9 and TRBJ2-2; D is tentatively TRBD1 or TRBD2 (5 bases each). Trimming shortened V by 3 bases and J by 7 bases, and 19 bases separated the two germline ends. The CDR3 covers 16 residues. From germline, CDR1 is SGDLS and CDR2 YYNGEE. The DNA of the CDR3 is TGTGCCAGCAGCGCATCCGGGACCCAAAGGGGCGGGGAGCTGTTTTTT. Its protein product is CASSASGTQRGGELFF. The full variable domain, its missing parts supplied by reference TRBV9 and TRBJ2-2, is DSGVTQTPKHLITATGQRVTLRCSPRSGDLSVYWYQQSLDQGLQFLIQYYNGEERAKGNILERFSAQQFPDLHSELNLSSLELGDSALYFCASSASGTQRGGELFFGEGSRLTVL.

The CDR3 here is CASSGLAGADTQYF. CDR3 nucleotides: TGTGCCAGCAGTGGACTAGCGGGAGCAGATACGCAGTATTTT. J is TRBJ2-3 and V is TRBV6-1, with TRBD2 matching over 12 bases. Germline V gene lookup returns CDR1 MNHNS and CDR2 SASEGT. J lost 4 bases, V lost 4 bases, and 0 bases had no gene match. This CDR3 spans 14 amino acids.

The chain is built from TRBV28 and TRBJ1-1; D is uncertain. CDR1 and CDR2 from the germline V gene are MDHEN and SYDVKM. The CDR3 totals 13 residues. Trimming removed 3 bases at V and 4 bases at J, with 9 bases between. Here the CDR3 reads CASSFAVPTEAFF. CDR3 in DNA: TGTGCCAGCAGTTTCGCAGTTCCCACTGAAGCTTTCTTT.

The CDR3 loop reads CASSQEGEVGTEAFF. CDR3 DNA: TGCGCCAGCAGCCAAGAGGGGGAAGTGGGCACTGAAGCTTTCTTT. This chain joins TRBV4-1 and TRBJ1-1; a weak D match, TRBD1 (5 bases). Trimming removed 0 bases at V and 4 bases at J, with 12 bases between. The CDR3 contains 15 residues. The germline CDR1 and CDR2 sequences are MGHRA and YSYEKL.

The chain links TRBV11-2 to TRBJ2-2, with 9 bases aligning to TRBD1. Germline V CDR1 and CDR2: SGHAT, FQNNGV. Trimming took 5 bases from V and 4 from J; bases not matched to a gene: 5. The CDR3 contains 15 residues. DNA of the CDR3: TGTGCCAGCAGCACACGACAGGGGGGCACCGGGGAGCTGTTTTTT. Translating it yields CASSTRQGGTGELFF.

V gene TRBV27 combines with J gene TRBJ1-4; D is unresolved. There are 16 residues in the CDR3. CDR1 and CDR2 (germline): MNHEY, SMNVEV (reference sequence). The V and J ends lost 0 bases and 3 bases respectively, with 11 bases between them. The CDR3 bases are TGTGCCAGCAGTTTATCGATCATAGCCTCTAATGAAAAACTGTTTTTT. Its translation is CASSLSIIASNEKLFF.

CDR3 sequence: CASSLIPARKQGDEQFF. The CDR3 nucleotides read TGTGCCAGCAGCTTAATCCCAGCCCGGAAACAGGGCGATGAGCAGTTCTTC. This rearrangement joins TRBV11-2 to TRBJ2-1, with D possibly TRBD1 on 6 matching bases. The CDR3 is 17 amino acids. CDR1 and CDR2 from the germline V gene are SGHAT and FQNNGV. Trimming removed 2 bases from V and 8 bases from J, with 22 bases in between.

The sample holds one count of this clone. The rearrangement uses TRBV10-3 and TRBJ2-7; TRBD1 might be the D (6 bases). V was shortened by 8 bases and J by 2 bases, with 16 bases between the two germline ends. The CDR3 has 14 amino acids. CDR1 and CDR2 from the germline V gene are ENHRY and SYGVKD. DNA of the CDR3: TGTGCCATCGGGAATCGACAGGACCCCTACGAGCAGTACTTC. This codes for CAIGNRQDPYEQYF.

This clone was observed a few times. V is TRBV2 and J is TRBJ2-7, with 7 bases fitting TRBD2. V trimming: 8 bases; J trimming: 2 bases; junction bases outside the gene matches: 3. The CDR3 is made up of 12 amino acids. CDR1 SNHLY and CDR2 FYNNEI come from the germline V gene. The CDR3: CASRLAPYEQYF. As DNA, the CDR3 is TGTGCCAGCCGACTAGCCCCCTACGAGCAGTACTTC.